This TCR beta chain was observed in a study of blood T cell repertoires in COVID-19. Background on the study: Specimens from acute and convalescent COVID-19 originated in the United States, Italy and Spain. T cells, B-cell-depleted T cells, or PBMCs supplied cDNA or gDNA.

Authors' data handling: Using reference gene primer amplification, nucleated cell counts were estimated. Repertoires were generated with immunoSEQ multiplex PCR, while TCRdb's copy carries only in-frame clones and drops some. V and J calls and clone size are copied from that table; D and trimming were computed from the DNA. The sample consists of roughly 440,000 clones, 70% to 90% of them appearing once. Seattle's enrolled individuals joined amid active infection and were then monitored longitudinally. In germline, CDR1 is MNHNS, CDR2 SASEGT. The CDR3 extends over 12 amino acids. With V trimmed by 11 bases and J by 1 base, 3 bases remained unmatched.

Sequencing was performed on peripheral blood. The chain recombines TRBV6-1 with TRBJ1-1; TRBD1 agrees at 8 bases. This TCR derives from a woman between 50 and 59 years old with COVID-19, enrolled during active disease. The CDR3 here is CAGGQGNTEAFF. The CDR3 bases are TGTGCCGGCGGACAGGGGAACACTGAAGCTTTCTTT.